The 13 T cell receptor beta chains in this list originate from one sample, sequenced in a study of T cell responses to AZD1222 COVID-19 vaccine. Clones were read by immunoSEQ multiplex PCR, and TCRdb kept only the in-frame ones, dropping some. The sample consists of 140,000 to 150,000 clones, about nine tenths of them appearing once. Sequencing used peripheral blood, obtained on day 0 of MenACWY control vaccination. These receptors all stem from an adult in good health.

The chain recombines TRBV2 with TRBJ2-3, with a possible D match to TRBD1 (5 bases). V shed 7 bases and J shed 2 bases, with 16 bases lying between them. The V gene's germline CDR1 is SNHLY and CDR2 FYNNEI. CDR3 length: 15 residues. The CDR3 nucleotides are TGTGCCAGCACCCCGGACATTACGCTCACAGATACGCAGTATTTT. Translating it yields CASTPDITLTDTQYF.

The CDR3 loop reads CASSQSKARPEGTEAFF. CDR3 nucleotide sequence: TGCGCCAGCAGTCAATCAAAGGCGAGACCCGAGGGCACTGAAGCTTTCTTT. The V call is TRBV23-1, the J call TRBJ1-1; D is unclear. TRBV23-1 is reported as an ORF; its role is uncertain. The CDR3 extends over 17 amino acids. The germline V and J ends were trimmed by 0 bases and 4 bases, with 18 bases remaining between them.

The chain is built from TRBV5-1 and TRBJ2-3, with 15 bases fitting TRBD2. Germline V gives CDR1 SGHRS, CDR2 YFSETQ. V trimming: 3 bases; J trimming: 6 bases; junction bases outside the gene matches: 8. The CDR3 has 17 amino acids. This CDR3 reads CASSSGLAGGSWDTQYF. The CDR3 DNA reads TGCGCCAGCAGCTCGGGACTAGCGGGAGGCAGCTGGGATACGCAGTATTTT.

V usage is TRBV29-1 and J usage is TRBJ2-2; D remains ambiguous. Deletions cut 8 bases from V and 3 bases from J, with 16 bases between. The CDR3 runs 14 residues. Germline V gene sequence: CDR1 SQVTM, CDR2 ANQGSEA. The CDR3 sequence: CSPPRMSDTGELFF. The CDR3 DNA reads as TGCAGCCCACCGAGAATGAGTGACACCGGGGAGCTGTTTTTT.

The CDR3: CASSFGQGARGQPQHF. CDR3 nucleotide sequence: TGTGCCAGCAGCTTCGGACAGGGGGCGCGGGGTCAGCCCCAGCATTTT. The V call is TRBV7-9, the J call TRBJ1-5, with TRBD1 identical over 11 bases. With 3 bases clipped from V and 6 bases from J, the junction kept 7 bases outside the gene matches. There are 16 residues in the CDR3. Germline lookup yields CDR1 SEHNR and CDR2 FQNEAQ (reference sequence).

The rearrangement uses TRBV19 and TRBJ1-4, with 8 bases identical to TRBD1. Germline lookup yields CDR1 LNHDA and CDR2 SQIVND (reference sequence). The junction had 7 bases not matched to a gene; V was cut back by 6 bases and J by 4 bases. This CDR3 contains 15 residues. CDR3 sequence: CASRGGQALNEKLFF. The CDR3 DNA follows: TGTGCCAGTAGGGGGGGACAGGCCCTTAATGAAAAACTGTTTTTT.

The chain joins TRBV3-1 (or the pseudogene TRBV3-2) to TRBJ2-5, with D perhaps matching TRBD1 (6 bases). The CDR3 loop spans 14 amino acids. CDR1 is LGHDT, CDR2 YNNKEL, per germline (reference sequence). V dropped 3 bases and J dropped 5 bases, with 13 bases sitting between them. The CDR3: CASSHSGGRETQYF. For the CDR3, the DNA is TGTGCCAGCAGCCACTCTGGGGGCAGGGAGACCCAGTACTTC.

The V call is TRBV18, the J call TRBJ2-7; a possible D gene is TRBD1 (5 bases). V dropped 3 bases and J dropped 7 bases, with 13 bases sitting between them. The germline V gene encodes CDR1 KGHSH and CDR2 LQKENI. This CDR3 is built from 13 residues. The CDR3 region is CASSPTDGREQYF. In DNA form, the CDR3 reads TGTGCCAGCTCACCGACAGATGGCCGGGAGCAGTACTTC.

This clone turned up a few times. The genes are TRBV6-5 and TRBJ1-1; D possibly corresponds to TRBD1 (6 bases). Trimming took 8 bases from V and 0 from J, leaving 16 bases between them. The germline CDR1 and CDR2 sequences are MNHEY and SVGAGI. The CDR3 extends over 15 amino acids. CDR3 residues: CASGGAESMNTEAFF. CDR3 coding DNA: TGTGCCAGCGGGGGGGCAGAATCCATGAACACTGAAGCTTTCTTT.

The CDR3 DNA sequence: TGTGCCAGCAGTTCCCTACTAGCGGGATTCACAGATACGCAGTATTTT. It translates to CASSSLLAGFTDTQYF. The rearrangement uses TRBV6-2 or TRBV6-3 and TRBJ2-3, with 10 nucleotides matching TRBD2. The CDR3 has 16 residues. CDR1 MNHEY and CDR2 SVGEGT come from the germline V gene. V was pared by 4 bases and J by 2 bases, with 6 bases of the junction left unmatched.

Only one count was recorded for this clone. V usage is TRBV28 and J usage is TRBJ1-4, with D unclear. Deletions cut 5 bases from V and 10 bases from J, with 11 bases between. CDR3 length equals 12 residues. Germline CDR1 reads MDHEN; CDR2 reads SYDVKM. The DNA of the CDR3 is TGTGCCAGCAGTGGTCCGGGAGGAAAACTGTTTTTT. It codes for CASSGPGGKLFF.

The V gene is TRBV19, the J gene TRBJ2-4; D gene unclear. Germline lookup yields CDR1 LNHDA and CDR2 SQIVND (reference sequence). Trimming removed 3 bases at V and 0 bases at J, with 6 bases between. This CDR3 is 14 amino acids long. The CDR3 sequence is CASSISLAKNIQYF. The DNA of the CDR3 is TGTGCCAGTAGTATCAGCTTAGCCAAAAACATTCAGTACTTC.

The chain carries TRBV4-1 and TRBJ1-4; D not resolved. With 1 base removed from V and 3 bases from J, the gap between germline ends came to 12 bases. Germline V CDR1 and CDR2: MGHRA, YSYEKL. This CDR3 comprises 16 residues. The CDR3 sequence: CASSQGFSGANEKLFF. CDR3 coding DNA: TGCGCCAGCAGCCAAGGATTCTCGGGAGCTAATGAAAAACTGTTTTTT.